The 9 T cell receptor beta chains listed next were all sequenced from one sample in a study of T cells after yellow fever vaccination. TCRdb ran MiXCR on the 5' RACE reads and lists one entry per CDR3 protein. The top ten clones hold roughly 16% of a sample with roughly 520,000 distinct CDR3 sequences, 20% to 25% of them seen once. This specimen was PBMCs, taken roughly 20 days after the first yellow fever vaccination. All receptors come from a man aged 18 to 29 who received the YFV17D yellow fever vaccine.

V usage is TRBV6-2 or TRBV6-3 and J usage is TRBJ1-2; D is undetermined. CDR1 MNHEY and CDR2 SVGEGT come from the germline V gene. The CDR3 consists of 15 residues. V was trimmed by 6 bases and J by 0 bases, leaving 14 bases between them. CDR3 loop: CASSTDGFSNYGYTF. The CDR3, as DNA: TGTGCCAGCAGCACTGACGGGTTCTCTAACTATGGCTACACCTTC.

The chain recombines TRBV7-8 with TRBJ1-4; D is uncertain. The germline V and J ends were trimmed by 5 bases and 0 bases, with 10 bases remaining between them. Germline CDR1 is SGHVS and CDR2 is FQNEAQ. There are 15 residues in the CDR3. CDR3 sequence: CASSPGGSTNEKLFF. The CDR3 DNA reads TGTGCCAGCAGCCCCGGTGGCTCAACTAATGAAAAACTGTTTTTT.

This clonotype came up a few times. The chain is built from TRBV4-2 and TRBJ1-1; TRBD1 aligns across 7 bases. This CDR3 is 18 amino acids long. The germline CDR1 and CDR2 sequences are LGHNA and YNFKEQ. Trimming cost V 0 bases and J 0 bases; bases outside gene matches: 10. The CDR3 sequence is CASSQDWIRTGMNTEAFF. CDR3 coding DNA: TGTGCCAGCAGCCAAGATTGGATAAGGACAGGAATGAACACTGAAGCTTTCTTT.

V gene TRBV20-1 combines with J gene TRBJ1-6; 7 bases fit TRBD1. Trimming took 7 bases from V and 8 from J; bases not matched to a gene: 2. This CDR3 has 11 residues. The germline V gene has CDR1 DFQATT and CDR2 SNEGSKA (reference sequence). The CDR3 region has the DNA TGCAGTGTCACAGGGGATTCACCCCTCCACTTT. Residues: CSVTGDSPLHF.

This clonotype came up a few times. The chain uses TRBV18 and TRBJ1-5; 10 nucleotides align to TRBD1. This CDR3 has 15 residues. The germline CDR1 and CDR2 sequences are KGHSH and LQKENI. The J segment lost 3 bases and the V segment lost 4 bases, leaving 3 bases of the junction unmatched. CDR3 protein: CASSRTGGNNQPQHF. Written as DNA, the CDR3 is TGTGCCAGCTCACGGACAGGGGGGAACAATCAGCCCCAGCATTTT. The whole variable domain, filled in from reference TRBV18 and TRBJ1-5, reads NAGVMQNPRHLVRRRGQEARLRCSPMKGHSHVYWYRQLPEEGLKFMVYLQKENIIDESGMPKERFSAEFPKEGPSILRIQQVVRGDSAAYFCASSRTGGNNQPQHFGDGTRLSIL.

This chain uses TRBV4-1 with TRBJ2-7, with D perhaps being TRBD1 or TRBD2 (5 bases each). Germline V gene lookup returns CDR1 MGHRA and CDR2 YSYEKL. The germline V and J ends were trimmed by 3 bases and 5 bases, with 20 bases remaining between them. The CDR3 sequence is 16 residues long. CDR3 in amino acids: CASSHPWAGTGHEQYF. The CDR3 DNA reads as TGCGCCAGCAGCCACCCCTGGGCAGGGACGGGACACGAGCAGTACTTC.

The rearrangement uses TRBV6-2 or TRBV6-3 and TRBJ2-7; 11 nucleotides align to TRBD2. The germline V gene has CDR1 MNHEY and CDR2 SVGEGT. The CDR3 runs to 17 residues. Losses at the gene ends were 6 bases for V and 1 base for J; bases not matched to a gene: 11. This CDR3 reads CASSPPWLAGGSYEQYF. In DNA form, the CDR3 reads TGTGCCAGCAGCCCGCCTTGGCTAGCGGGGGGTTCCTACGAGCAGTACTTC.

This clonotype was observed at least ten times. The V gene is TRBV27, the J gene TRBJ2-7; 8 bases are shared with TRBD2. This CDR3 spans 15 amino acids. V dropped 7 bases and J dropped 2; count of bases not matched to a gene: 10. Germline CDR1 and CDR2: MNHEY and SMNVEV (reference sequence). DNA for the CDR3: TGTGCCAGCACCCTCGGCGCGGGAGGCACCTACGAGCAGTACTTC. The encoded protein is CASTLGAGGTYEQYF.

This clonotype has just a few counts. The genes are TRBV6-1 and TRBJ1-2, with 7 positions matching TRBD1. Germline CDR1 and CDR2: MNHNS and SASEGT. After removal of 6 bases from V and 0 bases from J, the junction contained 7 bases not matched to a gene. This CDR3 is built from 15 residues. The CDR3 loop reads CASRVQGQSNYGYTF. The CDR3 DNA is TGTGCCAGCAGAGTACAGGGGCAGTCTAACTATGGCTACACCTTC.